These T cell receptor beta chains were read from a single sample in a study of blood T cells in healthy people across ages. From the 5' RACE reads, TCRdb called clonotypes with MiXCR, one entry per CDR3 protein. The sample lists some 900,000 distinct CDR3 sequences, roughly 50% occurring once. The source material was blood. All receptors derive from a man younger than 40 in good health. Each CDR3 is given with its conserved first and last residue. Each record gives: clone size, D gene, V gene, J gene, CDR3 protein, CDR3 DNA. The D gene is left open where the match is weak. Rows may omit the clone size; those that give it use once, few, many or a size class.

>-|TRBD1|TRBV4-2|TRBJ2-1
CASSPSDRGGNEQFF
TGTGCCAGCAGCCCCTCGGACAGGGGGGGGAATGAGCAGTTCTTC
>few|-|TRBV27|TRBJ2-7
CASRTFRRGEQYF
TGTGCCAGCAGGACCTTTCGTAGAGGGGAGCAGTACTTC
>-|-|TRBV6-1|TRBJ2-7
CASSETYGAYEQYF
TGTGCCAGCAGTGAAACCTACGGGGCCTACGAGCAGTACTTC
>few|-|TRBV28|TRBJ2-3
CASTRGPHFDTQYF
TGTGCCAGCACTAGGGGACCTCATTTTGATACGCAGTATTTT
>-|-|TRBV24-1|TRBJ2-1
CATSDSVYNEQFF
TGTGCCACCAGTGATTCCGTCTACAATGAGCAGTTCTTC
>-|-|TRBV21-1|TRBJ2-7
CASTKGLMLYEQYF
TGTGCCAGCACCAAGGGACTCATGTTATACGAGCAGTACTTC
>few|TRBD2|TRBV5-1|TRBJ2-3
CASSPGRQGSTDTQYF
TGCGCCAGCAGCCCCGGGAGGCAGGGAAGCACAGATACGCAGTATTTT
>-|-|TRBV10-3|TRBJ2-7
CAISDPVTSYGQYF
TGTGCCATCAGTGATCCAGTGACCTCCTACGGGCAGTACTTC
>few|-|TRBV6-5|TRBJ1-1
CASSYDGGTEAFF
TGTGCCAGCAGTTACGATGGGGGTACTGAAGCTTTCTTT
>many|-|TRBV10-3|TRBJ2-3
CAIRDGRGHTDTQYF
TGTGCCATCAGGGATGGCAGGGGACACACAGATACGCAGTATTTT
>few|-|TRBV6-2/TRBV6-3|TRBJ1-5
CASSYSPGGFGQPQHF
TGTGCCAGCAGTTACTCTCCTGGAGGGTTTGGTCAGCCCCAGCATTTT
>many|-|TRBV29-1|TRBJ2-3
CSAKNAGWMDTQYF
TGCAGCGCCAAAAATGCAGGGTGGATGGATACGCAGTATTTT
>few|-|TRBV3-1|TRBJ2-2
CASSDRVSGTGELFF
TGTGCCAGCAGCGATAGGGTTTCGGGCACCGGGGAGCTGTTTTTT
>many|-|TRBV10-3|TRBJ2-3
CAISQGGMDTQYF
TGTGCCATCAGTCAGGGGGGCATGGATACGCAGTATTTT